This T cell receptor beta chain was retrieved from a study of cytomegalovirus exposure and HLA in healthy donors. Study details: Some 85 million unique TCRs from HLA-typed donors were held in an early data release. Findings and caveats of the study: Analyzed later, most CMV-associated TCR beta chains appeared HLA-restricted. Further analysis was carried out later, and it showed several of the most significant clusters appearing linked to common viral pathogens. It was reported that the classifier diagnosed cytomegalovirus status with high specificity and sensitivity in both the original and validation cohorts.

Both 60 Vbeta primers and 13 Jbeta primers went into the PCR. The method was immunoSEQ multiplex PCR; TCRdb's version includes in-frame clones alone and lacks a portion of them. There are about 150,000 clones in the sample; 60% to 80% occur only once, and 13% lies in the top ten. Points on this clone: Its target is not known.

The CDR3 consists of 13 residues. Per germline, CDR1 SNHLY and CDR2 FYNNEI. Trimming cost V 2 bases and J 8 bases; bases outside gene matches: 0. The material sequenced was PBMCs. This chain connects TRBV2 to TRBJ2-2; 9 bases are a match to TRBD2. This receptor was taken from a man in his thirties or forties in good health and CMV-seropositive. The chain's CDR3 is CASSESGRGELFF. CDR3 nucleotide sequence: TGTGCCAGCAGTGAAAGCGGGAGGGGGGAGCTGTTTTTT.